The 8 T cell receptor beta chains presented below share a single source sample, sequenced in a study of blood T cell repertoires in COVID-19. Some clones are missing from TCRdb's copy, which holds only in-frame ones; the method was immunoSEQ multiplex PCR. Counted here are fewer than 110,000 clones, approximately 86% occurring once; the ten biggest clones make up about 3.5%. The sequenced sample was peripheral blood. These receptors came from a human donor in a cohort sampled during active COVID-19.

V is TRBV19 and J is TRBJ1-1, with D perhaps TRBD1 (5 bases). CDR1 is LNHDA and CDR2 is SQIVND in the germline V gene (reference sequence). The ends were cut back, 3 bases at V and 4 bases at J, with 12 bases in the middle. This CDR3 region has 14 residues. The CDR3: CASSMSGLTTEAFF. As DNA, the CDR3 is TGTGCCAGTAGTATGTCAGGGTTGACCACTGAAGCTTTCTTT.

The chain recombines TRBV10-2 with TRBJ2-7; no firm D call. The CDR3 length is 14 residues. Looked up from germline, CDR1 is WSHSY and CDR2 is SAAADI. Trimming removed 5 bases from V and 0 bases from J, with 11 bases in between. For the CDR3, the DNA is TGCGCCAGCAGTCAGGAACCGCCCTCCTACGAGCAGTACTTC. It translates to CASSQEPPSYEQYF.

The chain combines TRBV6-5 with TRBJ1-1; TRBD1 might be the D (6 bases). CDR1 is MNHEY and CDR2 is SVGAGI in the germline V gene. The CDR3 spans 14 residues. V lost 2 bases, J lost 6 bases, and 13 bases lay in between. In DNA, the CDR3 is TGTGCCAGCAGTTACCAGGGGCGCGGGTCTGAAGCTTTCTTT. Protein product: CASSYQGRGSEAFF.

The chain recombines TRBV27 with TRBJ2-7; D is possibly TRBD1 (6 bases). CDR1 and CDR2 (germline): MNHEY, SMNVEV (reference sequence). CDR3 length equals 13 residues. The germline V and J ends were trimmed by 6 bases and 4 bases, with 13 bases remaining between them. CDR3 region: CASRHPQGYEQYF. CDR3 in DNA: TGTGCCAGCAGACACCCACAGGGATACGAGCAGTACTTC.

This rearrangement joins TRBV29-1 to TRBJ1-1; TRBD1 agrees at 8 bases. Germline CDR1 and CDR2: SQVTM and ANQGSEA. V was clipped by 4 bases and J by 5 bases; unmatched bases: 6. This CDR3 comprises 13 residues. CDR3 coding DNA: TGCAGCGTTGCAGGACAGGGAAGGACTGAAGCTTTCTTT. This gives the protein CSVAGQGRTEAFF.

This clone was counted a single time. The chain couples TRBV4-1 to TRBJ2-1; TRBD2 aligns across 9 bases. The V gene end was trimmed by 4 bases and the J gene end by 0 bases; junction bases not matched to a gene: 22. The germline gives CDR1 MGHRA, CDR2 YSYEKL. The CDR3 is made up of 22 amino acids. The CDR3 loop reads CASSRSEESGLALPSSYNEQFF. CDR3 nucleotide sequence: TGCGCCAGCAGCCGTTCCGAGGAGTCCGGACTAGCGCTACCCAGCTCCTACAATGAGCAGTTCTTC.

This clone was observed many times. The chain employs TRBV10-3 and TRBJ2-1, with D possibly TRBD2 on 6 matching bases. The germline V gene encodes CDR1 ENHRY and CDR2 SYGVKD. The CDR3 runs to 14 residues. Trimming stripped 3 bases from V and 9 bases from J, with 15 bases between. The CDR3 reads CAISDQSGLGEQFF. The CDR3 DNA reads as TGTGCCATCAGTGATCAGAGCGGGCTAGGTGAGCAGTTCTTC.

This chain joins TRBV7-9 and TRBJ1-6, with D maybe TRBD1 (6 bases). From germline, CDR1 is SEHNR and CDR2 FQNEAQ (reference sequence). V was shortened by 3 bases and J by 3 bases, with 9 bases between the two germline ends. The CDR3 has 15 residues. CDR3 sequence (DNA): TGTGCCAGCAGCTTCCGGGGACACTATAATTCACCCCTCCACTTT. Protein sequence: CASSFRGHYNSPLHF. Full variable domain (outside the CDR3, taken from reference TRBV7-9 and TRBJ1-6): DTGVSQNPRHKITKRGQNVTFRCDPISEHNRLYWYRQTLGQGPEFLTYFQNEAQLEKSRLLSDRFSAERPKGSFSTLEIQRTEQGDSAMYLCASSFRGHYNSPLHFGNGTRLTVT.